The 22 T cell receptor beta chains below all came from one sample that was sequenced in a study of T cells in Graves' hyperthyroidism and ophthalmopathy. What was amplified from RNA transcripts were TCR beta CDR3 regions. A set of HTBI primers served as the primers for a first-round RT-PCR of the TCR CDR3. One entry per CDR3 protein, called by TCRdb with MiXCR from the multiplex PCR reads. The table includes around 580,000 distinct CDR3 sequences, roughly 46% detected once. Specimen: peripheral blood or thyroid tissue (not recorded which). These receptor sequences come from a woman younger than 35 with Graves' hyperthyroidism.

The chain combines TRBV7-6 with TRBJ2-7, with D perhaps assigned TRBD1 or TRBD2 (6 bases each). CDR3 size: 17 residues. Germline-derived CDR1 and CDR2 are SGHVS and FNYEAQ. Trimming shortened V by 1 base and J by 6 bases, and 22 bases separated the two germline ends. The CDR3 loop reads CASSLVGTSLGGSEQYF. The CDR3 DNA reads TGTGCCAGCAGCTTAGTAGGGACATCGCTTGGAGGGAGCGAGCAGTACTTC.

The CDR3 reads CSVEGSNRQGNGYTF. The CDR3 coding sequence is TGCAGCGTTGAAGGCTCAAACCGACAGGGTAACGGCTACACCTTC. The gene calls are TRBV29-1 and TRBJ1-2; 7 positions agree with TRBD1. The CDR3 contains 15 residues. From germline, CDR1 is SQVTM and CDR2 ANQGSEA. With V trimmed by 1 base and J by 8 bases, 13 bases remained unmatched.

The CDR3 loop reads CASSLFASHTGELFF. The DNA for the CDR3 is TGTGCCAGCAGCCTTTTCGCTTCTCACACCGGGGAGCTGTTTTTT. This sequence joins TRBV5-5 and TRBJ2-2; D is undetermined. Germline V gene sequence: CDR1 SGHKS, CDR2 YYEKEE (reference sequence). The CDR3 has 15 amino acids. V shed 4 bases and J shed 3 bases, with 13 bases lying between them.

This clonotype was counted at least ten times. The CDR3 is CASSPISHGPQHF. CDR3 nucleotides: TGTGCCAGCAGCCCCATTTCCCACGGGCCCCAGCATTTT. This chain joins TRBV7-2 and TRBJ1-5; D uncertain. Germline V gene data show CDR1 as SGHTA and CDR2 as FQGNSA. Trimming shortened V by 5 bases and J by 9 bases, and 14 bases separated the two germline ends. The CDR3 is 13 residues long.

With regard to this clonotype: Just one base apart from a much larger clone, this may be a read error. The rearrangement joins TRBV7-2 to TRBJ2-2; TRBD2 aligns across 10 bases. This CDR3 comprises 16 residues. The J segment lost 6 bases and the V segment lost 1 base, leaving 5 bases of the junction unmatched. Per the germline V gene, CDR1 is SGHTA and CDR2 is FQGNSA. CDR3 nucleotide sequence: TGTGCCAGCAGCTTAGTTCTAGCGGGAGACGCCGGGGAGCTGTTTTTT. This sequence encodes CASSLVLAGDAGELFF.

The genes are TRBV29-1 and TRBJ2-7, with D maybe TRBD2 (6 bases). The germline gives CDR1 SQVTM, CDR2 ANQGSEA. The CDR3 is 11 amino acids. The V and J ends lost 8 bases and 6 bases respectively, with 14 bases between them. CDR3 sequence (DNA): TGCAGCAGTTTAGTGGGGGGCGAGCAGTACTTC. Its protein is CSSLVGGEQYF.

The table lists this clonotype with a few counts. This chain uses TRBV5-4 with TRBJ2-2; 7 bases align to TRBD2. Germline values: CDR1 SGHNT, CDR2 YYREEE (reference sequence). The CDR3 runs 14 residues. V shed 0 bases and J 5 bases; nucleotides not matched to a gene: 1. CDR3 sequence reads: CASSLELATGELFF. The CDR3 DNA reads TGTGCCAGCAGCTTGGAACTAGCGACCGGGGAGCTGTTTTTT.

This clonotype was detected once. This CDR3 is CASSQDLRVGKTQYF. The CDR3 DNA follows: TGCGCCAGCAGCCAAGATTTGCGAGTTGGGAAGACCCAGTACTTC. The chain employs TRBV5-1 and TRBJ2-5; D is unclear. Trimming shortened V by 4 bases and J by 6 bases, and 19 bases separated the two germline ends. Germline CDR1 is SGHRS and CDR2 is YFSETQ. This CDR3 comprises 15 residues.

The sample holds many counts of this clonotype. J is TRBJ2-7 and V is TRBV2; TRBD1 matches at 8 bases. Germline trimming cut 6 bases from V and 2 bases from J; bases unmatched to any gene: 3. The CDR3 spans 13 residues. Germline CDR1 and CDR2: SNHLY and FYNNEI. The CDR3 here is CASRDRVTYEQYF. The CDR3 DNA reads TGTGCCAGCAGGGACAGGGTTACCTACGAGCAGTACTTC.

The sample holds many counts of this clonotype. The chain couples TRBV20-1 to TRBJ1-1, with D maybe TRBD1 (6 bases). In germline, CDR1 is DFQATT, CDR2 SNEGSKA (reference sequence). The CDR3 contains 13 residues. V was cut by 3 bases and J by 7 bases, with 15 bases left in between. The CDR3 DNA follows: TGCAGTGCTAGTTTGGGGGCTTATGATGAAGCTTTCTTT. The encoded protein is CSASLGAYDEAFF.

This clonotype came up many times. J is TRBJ1-2 and V is TRBV7-9; D unclear. The CDR3 runs to 15 residues. The V end lost 5 bases, the J end lost 8 bases, and 21 bases lay between the germline ends. Per germline, CDR1 SEHNR and CDR2 FQNEAQ (reference sequence). CDR3 sequence: CASSPPGVIWEGYTF. DNA for the CDR3: TGTGCCAGCAGCCCGCCGGGCGTCATATGGGAAGGCTACACCTTC.

The sample holds many counts of this clonotype. V usage is TRBV13 and J usage is TRBJ1-1; D gene ambiguous. The V end lost 6 bases, the J end lost 2 bases, and 10 bases lay between the germline ends. Germline values: CDR1 PRHDT, CDR2 FYEKMQ (reference sequence). CDR3 length equals 13 residues. CDR3 sequence (DNA): TGTGCCAGCAGTGCACGGCTCAACACTGAAGCTTTCTTT. Amino acids: CASSARLNTEAFF.

V usage is TRBV13 and J usage is TRBJ1-1; 8 nucleotides align to TRBD1. Germline-derived CDR1 and CDR2 are PRHDT and FYEKMQ (reference sequence). V gave up 5 bases and J gave up 10 bases; unmatched junction bases: 6. The CDR3 spans 12 residues. The CDR3, as DNA: TGTGCCAGCAGCCCAACAGGGGGGAGAGCTTTCTTT. Residues: CASSPTGGRAFF.

In its sample, this clonotype was seen many times. The chain joins TRBV27 to TRBJ2-7, with D perhaps matching TRBD1 or TRBD2 (5 bases each). The V end was cut by 6 bases, the J end by 5 bases, with 17 bases between. CDR1 and CDR2 from the germline V gene are MNHEY and SMNVEV (reference sequence). The CDR3 extends over 14 amino acids. The CDR3 nucleotides read TGTGCCAGCAGCTTACCGGGACGCCGCCACGAGCAGTACTTC. Translation: CASSLPGRRHEQYF.

This clonotype was observed at least ten times. The chain combines TRBV19 with TRBJ1-2, with 8 positions matching TRBD1. J was trimmed by 4 bases and V by 2 bases; bases with no gene match: 9. The CDR3 sequence is 16 residues long. Germline V gene sequence: CDR1 LNHDA, CDR2 SQIVND (reference sequence). In nucleotides, the CDR3 is TGTGCCAGTAGTATACAAGGACAGGGTGGAACCTATGGCTACACCTTC. It specifies CASSIQGQGGTYGYTF.

V is TRBV15 and J is TRBJ1-6, with unresolved D. V lost 5 bases, J lost 10 bases, and 12 bases lay in between. The CDR3 has 13 residues. Per the germline V gene, CDR1 is LNHNV and CDR2 is YYDKDF (reference sequence). The CDR3 DNA sequence: TGTGCCACCAGCTCAGAGGGAGGGTCACCCCTCCACTTT. This translates into CATSSEGGSPLHF.

This clonotype was seen repeatedly, ten times or more. The chain links TRBV6-1 to TRBJ1-1; TRBD1 matches at 8 bases. V lost 6 bases, J lost 5 bases, and 5 bases stayed unmatched. The CDR3 has 13 amino acids. Germline values: CDR1 MNHNS, CDR2 SASEGT. The CDR3 here is CASRRTGRTEAFF. Written as DNA, the CDR3 is TGTGCCAGCAGAAGGACAGGGCGGACTGAAGCTTTCTTT.

This clonotype has only one observation. One end of the junction is discordant with germline, which a read error may explain. V and J are TRBV15 and TRBJ1-4, with D unclear. Per germline, CDR1 LNHNV and CDR2 YYDKDF (reference sequence). CDR3 size: 16 residues. This CDR3 reads CATSRDGMARGEKPFF. CDR3 DNA: TGTGCCACCAGCAGAGATGGGATGGCCCGAGGTGAAAAACCGTTTTTT.

This clonotype was observed once. This chain links TRBV19 with TRBJ1-2, with 7 bases identical to TRBD1. CDR3 size: 15 residues. The V and J ends lost 7 bases and 1 base, in that order; junction bases with no gene match: 9. Germline values: CDR1 LNHDA, CDR2 SQIVND (reference sequence). The CDR3 nucleotides are TGTGCCAGTATCAGGGACAGTACTTTTAACTATGGCTACACCTTC. It is translated as CASIRDSTFNYGYTF.

This clonotype was detected ten times or more. In DNA, the CDR3 is TGCAGCGTTAGAGGCGGCGTGTCCACTGAAGCTTTCTTT. As protein: CSVRGGVSTEAFF. The gene calls are TRBV29-1 and TRBJ1-1; no clear D gene. Trimming pared 5 bases from V and 4 bases from J, leaving 14 bases between. The CDR3 is 13 residues long. CDR1 SQVTM and CDR2 ANQGSEA come from the germline V gene.

This clonotype has only a few counts. The junction departs from germline at one end; a sequencing error may be responsible. The gene calls are TRBV7-9 and TRBJ2-2, with a tentative D call TRBD2 (5 bases). Germline CDR1 and CDR2: SEHNR and FQNEAQ (reference sequence). The CDR3 is made up of 16 amino acids. The CDR3 spells CASSQDRRVDTGELFF. The CDR3 DNA sequence: TGCGCCAGCAGCCAAGATCGGCGGGTGGACACCGGGGAGCTGTTTTTT.

This clonotype was detected many times. V and J are TRBV20-1 and TRBJ2-5; TRBD2 matches at 7 bases. Germline-derived CDR1 and CDR2 are DFQATT and SNEGSKA (reference sequence). This CDR3 comprises 18 residues. V was pared by 1 base and J by 5 bases, with 19 bases of the junction left unmatched. The CDR3 sequence: CSARGGLGVGGRGETQYF. CDR3 sequence (DNA): TGCAGTGCTAGAGGTGGTCTGGGTGTCGGCGGGAGAGGCGAGACCCAGTACTTC.